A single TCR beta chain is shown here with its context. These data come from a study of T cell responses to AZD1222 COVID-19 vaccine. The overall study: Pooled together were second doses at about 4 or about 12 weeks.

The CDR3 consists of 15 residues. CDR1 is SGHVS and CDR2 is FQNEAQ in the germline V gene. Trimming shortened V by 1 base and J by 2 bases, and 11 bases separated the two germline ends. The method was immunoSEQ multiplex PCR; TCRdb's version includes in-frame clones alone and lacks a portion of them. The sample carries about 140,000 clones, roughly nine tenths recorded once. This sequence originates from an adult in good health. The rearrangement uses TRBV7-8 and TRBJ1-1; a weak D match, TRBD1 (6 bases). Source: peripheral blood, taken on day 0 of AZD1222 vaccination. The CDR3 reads CASSLGGTRNTEAFF. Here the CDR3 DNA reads TGTGCCAGCAGCTTAGGGGGGACACGTAACACTGAAGCTTTCTTT.